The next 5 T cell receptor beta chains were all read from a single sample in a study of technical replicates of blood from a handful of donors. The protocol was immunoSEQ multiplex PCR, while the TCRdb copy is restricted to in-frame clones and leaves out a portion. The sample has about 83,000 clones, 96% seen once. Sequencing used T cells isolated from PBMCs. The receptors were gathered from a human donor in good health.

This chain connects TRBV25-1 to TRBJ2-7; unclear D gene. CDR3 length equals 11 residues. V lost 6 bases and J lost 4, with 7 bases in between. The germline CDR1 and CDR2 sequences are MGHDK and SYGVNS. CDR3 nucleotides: TGTGCCAGCAGCCCGGGTTACGAGCAGTACTTC. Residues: CASSPGYEQYF.

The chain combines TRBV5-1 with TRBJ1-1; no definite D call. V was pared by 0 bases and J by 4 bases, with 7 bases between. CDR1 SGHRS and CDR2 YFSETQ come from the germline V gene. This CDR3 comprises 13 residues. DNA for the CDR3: TGCGCCAGCAGCTTGGCGTCGGGCACTGAAGCTTTCTTT. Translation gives CASSLASGTEAFF.

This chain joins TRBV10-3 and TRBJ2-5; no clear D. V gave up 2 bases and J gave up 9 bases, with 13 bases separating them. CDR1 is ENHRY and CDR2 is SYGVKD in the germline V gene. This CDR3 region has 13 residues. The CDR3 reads CAISERRPEAQYF. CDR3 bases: TGTGCCATCAGTGAGAGGCGCCCTGAGGCCCAGTACTTC.

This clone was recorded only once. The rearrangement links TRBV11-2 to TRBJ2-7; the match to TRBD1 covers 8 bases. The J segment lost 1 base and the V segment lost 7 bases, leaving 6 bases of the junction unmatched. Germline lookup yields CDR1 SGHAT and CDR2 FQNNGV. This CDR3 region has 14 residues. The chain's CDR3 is CASTFGTGSYEQYF. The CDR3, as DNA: TGTGCCAGCACCTTCGGGACAGGTTCCTACGAGCAGTACTTC.

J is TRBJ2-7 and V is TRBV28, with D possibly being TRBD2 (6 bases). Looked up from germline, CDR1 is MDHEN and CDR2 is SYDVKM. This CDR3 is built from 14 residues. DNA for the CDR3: TGTGCAAAAAGGTTGGGGGACTCATTGGCCGAGCAGTACTTC. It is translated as CAKRLGDSLAEQYF.